This TCR beta chain was sequenced in a study of T cell changes during pregnancy in multiple sclerosis. Method: immunoSEQ multiplex PCR; TCRdb's copy keeps in-frame clones and lacks some. The table has tens of thousands of clones, nearly 95% seen once. The CDR3 loop spans 12 amino acids. V gave up 4 bases and J gave up 7 bases, with 9 bases separating them. The germline CDR1 and CDR2 sequences are SGHNT and YYREEE (reference sequence). The sequenced sample was peripheral blood, obtained in the third trimester of pregnancy. The rearrangement links TRBV5-4 to TRBJ2-1; no clear D. The TCR comes from a female donor with multiple sclerosis, enrolled in a pregnancy study. In nucleotides, the CDR3 is TGTGCCAGCAGCCCCCCCGGGAATGAGCAGTTCTTC. Translated, it gives CASSPPGNEQFF.